The 4 T cell receptor beta chains given below trace back to one sample, sequenced in a study of T cells in Graves' hyperthyroidism and ophthalmopathy. TCR beta CDR3 regions were amplified from RNA. Primed by the HTBI set, a first-round RT-PCR was run on the TCR CDR3. Each CDR3 protein gets one entry after TCRdb re-called the multiplex PCR reads with MiXCR. Here the sample spans approximately 490,000 distinct CDR3 sequences, about 20% being singletons. Material: blood. The source is a woman in her seventies with Graves' ophthalmopathy.

This chain joins TRBV19 and TRBJ2-1; 7 nucleotides agree with TRBD2. This CDR3 region has 13 residues. The junction had 6 bases not matched to a gene; V was cut back by 5 bases and J by 8 bases. The V gene's germline CDR1 is LNHDA and CDR2 SQIVND (reference sequence). This CDR3 is CASSEAGAHEQFF. The CDR3, as DNA: TGTGCCAGTAGTGAGGCGGGAGCCCATGAGCAGTTCTTC. Full variable domain (remainder filled in from reference TRBV19 and TRBJ2-1): DGGITQSPKYLFRKEGQNVTLSCEQNLNHDAMYWYRQDPGQGLRLIYYSQIVNDFQKGDIAEGYSVSREKKESFPLTVTSAQKNPTAFYLCASSEAGAHEQFFGPGTRLTVL.

This clonotype was found a few times. V and J are TRBV20-1 and TRBJ2-5; D may be TRBD2 (7 bases). Between the trimmed V and J ends, which lost 1 base and 7 bases, there was a span of 13 bases. The germline CDR1 and CDR2 sequences are DFQATT and SNEGSKA (reference sequence). The CDR3 contains 13 residues. In nucleotides, the CDR3 is TGCAGTGCTAGAGTGGGGGGGCGGGGGACCCAGTACTTC. It encodes CSARVGGRGTQYF.

This clonotype appeared many times. This rearrangement joins TRBV6-1 to TRBJ1-1; D is perhaps TRBD1 (6 bases). V was clipped by 3 bases and J by 3 bases, with 8 bases between them. The germline CDR1 and CDR2 sequences are MNHNS and SASEGT. This CDR3 region has 13 residues. CDR3 sequence reads: CASSEGGHTEAFF. In nucleotides, the CDR3 is TGTGCCAGCAGTGAGGGGGGGCACACTGAAGCTTTCTTT.

In this sample, this clonotype turned up a few times. The CDR3 reads CASSLARHEQYF. The CDR3 DNA sequence: TGTGCCAGCAGCTTAGCGCGGCACGAGCAGTACTTC. The gene calls are TRBV7-9 and TRBJ2-7, with D unclear. V lost 0 bases and J 5 bases, leaving 5 bases between the germline ends. Germline-derived CDR1 and CDR2 are SEHNR and FQNEAQ (reference sequence). The CDR3 covers 12 residues. Full variable domain (remainder filled in from reference TRBV7-9 and TRBJ2-7): DTGVSQNPRHKITKRGQNVTFRCDPISEHNRLYWYRQTLGQGPEFLTYFQNEAQLEKSRLLSDRFSAERPKGSFSTLEIQRTEQGDSAMYLCASSLARHEQYFGPGTRLTVT.